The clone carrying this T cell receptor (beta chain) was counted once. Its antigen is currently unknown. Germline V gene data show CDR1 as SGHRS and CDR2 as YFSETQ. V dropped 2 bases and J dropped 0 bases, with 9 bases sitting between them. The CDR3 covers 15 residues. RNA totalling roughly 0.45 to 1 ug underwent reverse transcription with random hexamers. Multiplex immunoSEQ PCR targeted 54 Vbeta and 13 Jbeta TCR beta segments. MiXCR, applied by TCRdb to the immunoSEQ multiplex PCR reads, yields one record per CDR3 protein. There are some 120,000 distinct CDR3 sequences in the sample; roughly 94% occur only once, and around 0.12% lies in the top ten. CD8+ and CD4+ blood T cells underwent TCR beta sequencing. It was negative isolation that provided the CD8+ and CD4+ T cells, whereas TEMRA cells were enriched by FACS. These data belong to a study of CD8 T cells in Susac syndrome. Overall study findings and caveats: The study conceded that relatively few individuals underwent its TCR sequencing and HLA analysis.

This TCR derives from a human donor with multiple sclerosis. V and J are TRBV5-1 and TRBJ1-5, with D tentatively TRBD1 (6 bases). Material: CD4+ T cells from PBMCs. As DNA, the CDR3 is TGCGCCAGCAGCTTATCGGACAGTAGCAATCAGCCCCAGCATTTT. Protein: CASSLSDSSNQPQHF.